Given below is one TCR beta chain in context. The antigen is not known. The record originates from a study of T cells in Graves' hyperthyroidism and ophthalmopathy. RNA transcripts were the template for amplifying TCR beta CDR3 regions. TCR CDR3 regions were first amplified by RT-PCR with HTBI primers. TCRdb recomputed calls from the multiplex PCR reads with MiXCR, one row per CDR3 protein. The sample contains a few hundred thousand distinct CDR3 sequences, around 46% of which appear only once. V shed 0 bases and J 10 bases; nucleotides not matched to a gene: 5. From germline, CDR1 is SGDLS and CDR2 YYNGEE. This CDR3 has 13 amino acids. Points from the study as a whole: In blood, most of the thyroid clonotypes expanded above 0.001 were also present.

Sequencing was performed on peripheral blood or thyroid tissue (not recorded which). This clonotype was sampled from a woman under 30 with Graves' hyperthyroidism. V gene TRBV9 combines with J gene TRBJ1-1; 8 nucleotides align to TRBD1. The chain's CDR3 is CASSVGQGAGAFF. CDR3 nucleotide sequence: TGTGCCAGCAGCGTAGGCCAGGGGGCCGGAGCTTTCTTT.